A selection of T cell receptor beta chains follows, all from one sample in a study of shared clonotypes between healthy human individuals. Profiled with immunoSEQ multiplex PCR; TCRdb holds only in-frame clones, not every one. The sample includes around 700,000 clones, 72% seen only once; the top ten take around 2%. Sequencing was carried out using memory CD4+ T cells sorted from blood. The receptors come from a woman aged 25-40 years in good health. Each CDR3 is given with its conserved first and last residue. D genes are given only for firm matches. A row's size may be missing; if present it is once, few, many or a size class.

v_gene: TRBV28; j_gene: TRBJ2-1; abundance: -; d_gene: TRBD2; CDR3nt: TGTGCCAGCAGTGCGACTAGCGGGAGTGATGAGCAGTTCTTC; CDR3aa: CASSATSGSDEQFF
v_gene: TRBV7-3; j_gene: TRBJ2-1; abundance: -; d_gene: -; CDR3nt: TGTGCCAGCAGCTTTGGACGCGACAATGAGCAGTTCTTC; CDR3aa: CASSFGRDNEQFF
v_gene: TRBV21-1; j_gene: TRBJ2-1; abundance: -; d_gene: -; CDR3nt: TGTGCCAGCAGACCGGGACTAGCGGGAGATGGGAATGAGCAGTTCTTC; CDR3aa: CASRPGLAGDGNEQFF
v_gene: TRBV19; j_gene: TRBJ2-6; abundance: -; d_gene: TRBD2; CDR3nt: TGTGCCAGCGAGGGACTAGCGGGCTCTGGGGCCAACGTCCTGACTTTC; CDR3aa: CASEGLAGSGANVLTF
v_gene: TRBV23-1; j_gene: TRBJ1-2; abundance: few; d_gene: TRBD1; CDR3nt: TGCGCCAGCAGTCATCCGGGACAGACATCAAACTATGGCTACACCTTC; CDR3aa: CASSHPGQTSNYGYTF
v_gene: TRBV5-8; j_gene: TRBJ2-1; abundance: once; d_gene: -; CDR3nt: TGTGCCAGCAGCCCGTTCGAGGGTAGAGGCTACAATGAGCAGTTCTTC; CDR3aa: CASSPFEGRGYNEQFF
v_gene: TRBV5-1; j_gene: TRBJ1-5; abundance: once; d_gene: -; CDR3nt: TGCGCCAGCAGCTTGGGGTCTGGCAATCAGCCCCAGCATTTT; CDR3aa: CASSLGSGNQPQHF
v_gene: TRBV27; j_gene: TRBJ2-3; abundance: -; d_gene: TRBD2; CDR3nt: TGTGCCAGCAGGCCGGGACTAGCGGGAGTAGATACGCAGTATTTT; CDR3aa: CASRPGLAGVDTQYF
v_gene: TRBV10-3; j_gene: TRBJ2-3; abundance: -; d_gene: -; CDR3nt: TGTGCCATCAGTGAGGGGTCCTCTAGCACAGATACGCAGTATTTT; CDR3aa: CAISEGSSSTDTQYF
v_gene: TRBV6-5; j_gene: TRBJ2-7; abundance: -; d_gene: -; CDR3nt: TGTGCCAGCAGACCTAAGGGGGGGTTCCGGGACGAGCAGTACTTC; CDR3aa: CASRPKGGFRDEQYF
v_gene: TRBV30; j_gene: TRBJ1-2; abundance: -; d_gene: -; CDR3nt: TGTGCCTGGAGTGTATCCTATGGCTACACCTTC; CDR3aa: CAWSVSYGYTF
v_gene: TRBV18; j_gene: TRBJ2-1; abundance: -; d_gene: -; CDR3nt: TGTGCCAGCTCACAAATAGCAGAAGAGCAGTTCTTC; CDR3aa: CASSQIAEEQFF
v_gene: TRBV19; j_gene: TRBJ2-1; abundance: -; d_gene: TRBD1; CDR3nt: TGTGCCAGTAGCGGATACTCAGGGGGCGGTGAGCAGTTCTTC; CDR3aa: CASSGYSGGGEQFF
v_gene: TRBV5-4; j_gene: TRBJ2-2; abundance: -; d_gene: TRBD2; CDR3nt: TGTGCCAGCAGCTTAGCGGGAGGTACCGGGGAGCTGTTTTTT; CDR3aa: CASSLAGGTGELFF
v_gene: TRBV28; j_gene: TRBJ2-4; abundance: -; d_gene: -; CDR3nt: TGTGCCAGCAGATCCGTAGGGGTCGGCATTCAGTACTTC; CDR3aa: CASRSVGVGIQYF
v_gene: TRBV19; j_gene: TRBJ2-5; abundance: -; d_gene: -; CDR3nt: TGTGCCAGTAGTCCGGGCCTGCAAGAGACCCAGTACTTC; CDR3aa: CASSPGLQETQYF
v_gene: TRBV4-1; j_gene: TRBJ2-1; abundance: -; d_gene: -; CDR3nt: TGCGCCAGCAGCCAACAAGGGGAGAGGATCTTC; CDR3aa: CASSQQGERIF
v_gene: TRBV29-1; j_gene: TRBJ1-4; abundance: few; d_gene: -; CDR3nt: TGCAGCGTGGGGGGGGCCACTAATGAAAAACTGTTTTTT; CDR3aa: CSVGGATNEKLFF
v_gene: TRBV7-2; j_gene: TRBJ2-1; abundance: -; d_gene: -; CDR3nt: TGTGCCAGCAGCTTATCGGTACTAGTCGACAATGAGCAGTTCTTC; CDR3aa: CASSLSVLVDNEQFF
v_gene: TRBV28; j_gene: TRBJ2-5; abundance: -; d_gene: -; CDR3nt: TGTGCCAGCAGTTCTCGGGTCGAGACCCAGTACTTC; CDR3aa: CASSSRVETQYF
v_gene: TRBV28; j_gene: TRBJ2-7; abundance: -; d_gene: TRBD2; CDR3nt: TGTGCCAGTCGGAGGATAGCGGGACTCTGGGAGCAGTACTTC; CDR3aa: CASRRIAGLWEQYF
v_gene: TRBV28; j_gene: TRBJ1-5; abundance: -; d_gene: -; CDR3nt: TGTGCCAGCAGACCCCCAATGCGCCGCGGACATCAGCCCCAGCATTTT; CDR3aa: CASRPPMRRGHQPQHF
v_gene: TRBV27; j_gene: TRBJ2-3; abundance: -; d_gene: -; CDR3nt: TGTGCCAGCCTCAGGGGAGGCACAGATACGCAGTATTTT; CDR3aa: CASLRGGTDTQYF
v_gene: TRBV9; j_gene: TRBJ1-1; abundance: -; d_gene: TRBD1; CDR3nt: TGTGCCAGCAGCGTAGAGGGGGACAGGGCCACTGAAGCTTTCTTT; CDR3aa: CASSVEGDRATEAFF
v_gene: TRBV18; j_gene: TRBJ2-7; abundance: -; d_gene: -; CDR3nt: TGTGCCAGCTCACCGCCACAGCCCCCCTACGAGCAGTACTTC; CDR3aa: CASSPPQPPYEQYF
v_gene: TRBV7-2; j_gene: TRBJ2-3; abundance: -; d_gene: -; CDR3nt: TGTGCCAGCAGCTTGACGGGACAAACACCGGATACGCAGTATTTT; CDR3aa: CASSLTGQTPDTQYF
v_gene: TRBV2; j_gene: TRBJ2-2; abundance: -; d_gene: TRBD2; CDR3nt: TGTGCCAGCAGTGAAGTTAGCGGGAGTGGGGCCGGGGAGCTGTTTTTT; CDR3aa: CASSEVSGSGAGELFF
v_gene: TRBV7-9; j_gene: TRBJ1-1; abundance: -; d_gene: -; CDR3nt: TGTGCCAGCAGCCCCGACGCAGGGTCTCGCACTGAAGCTTTCTTT; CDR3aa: CASSPDAGSRTEAFF
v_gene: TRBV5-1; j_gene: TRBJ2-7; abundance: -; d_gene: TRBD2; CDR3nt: TGCGCCAGCAGCTTGGGTGTCGGGAGCGGGACGAGGGAGCAGTACTTC; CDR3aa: CASSLGVGSGTREQYF
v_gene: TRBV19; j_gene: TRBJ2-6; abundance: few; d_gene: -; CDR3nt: TGTGCCAGCCACAGGGAAACTGGGGCCAACGTCCTGACTTTC; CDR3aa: CASHRETGANVLTF
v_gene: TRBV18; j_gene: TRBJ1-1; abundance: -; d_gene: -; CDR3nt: TGTGCCAGCTCAGCCAAGGTCGCCACTGAAGCTTTCTTT; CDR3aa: CASSAKVATEAFF
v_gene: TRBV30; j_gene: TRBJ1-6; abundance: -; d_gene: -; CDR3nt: TGTGCCTGGGGGCCACAGCGGAACTATAATTCACCCCTCCACTTT; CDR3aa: CAWGPQRNYNSPLHF
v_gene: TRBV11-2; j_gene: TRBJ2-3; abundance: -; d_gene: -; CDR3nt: TGTGCCAGCAGCTTAGGGGGCACAGATACGCAGTATTTT; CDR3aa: CASSLGGTDTQYF
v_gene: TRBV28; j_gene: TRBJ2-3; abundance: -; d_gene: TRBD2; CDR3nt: TGTGCCAGTGGCCAACTAGCGGGAGTTCCCACAGATACGCAGTATTTT; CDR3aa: CASGQLAGVPTDTQYF
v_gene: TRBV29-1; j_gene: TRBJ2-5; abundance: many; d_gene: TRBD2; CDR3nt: TGCAGCGCATTACCTAGCGGGAGTCGGGAGACCCAGTACTTC; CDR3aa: CSALPSGSRETQYF
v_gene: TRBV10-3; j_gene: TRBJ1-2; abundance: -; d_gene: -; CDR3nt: TGTGCCAGCGGAGATGGACCATATGGCTACACCTTC; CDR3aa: CASGDGPYGYTF
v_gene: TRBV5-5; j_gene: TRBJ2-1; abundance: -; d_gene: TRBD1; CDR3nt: TGTGCCAGCAGCACCCGGGACAGATACAATGAGCAGTTCTTC; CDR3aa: CASSTRDRYNEQFF
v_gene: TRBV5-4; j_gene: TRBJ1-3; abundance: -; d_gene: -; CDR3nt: TGTGCCAGCAGCTTTGCAGGAAACACCATATATTTT; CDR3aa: CASSFAGNTIYF